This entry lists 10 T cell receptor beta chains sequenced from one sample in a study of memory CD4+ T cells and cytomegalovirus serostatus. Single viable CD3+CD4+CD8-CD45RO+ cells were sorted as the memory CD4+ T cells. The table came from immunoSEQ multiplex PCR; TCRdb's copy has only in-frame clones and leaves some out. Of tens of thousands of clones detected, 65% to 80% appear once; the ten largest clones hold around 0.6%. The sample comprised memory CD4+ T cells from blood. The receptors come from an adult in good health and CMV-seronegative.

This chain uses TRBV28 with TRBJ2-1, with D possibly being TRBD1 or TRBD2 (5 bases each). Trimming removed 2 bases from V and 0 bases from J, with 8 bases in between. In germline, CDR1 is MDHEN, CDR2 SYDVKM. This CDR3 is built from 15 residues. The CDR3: CASSLPGSSYNEQFF. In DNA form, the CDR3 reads TGTGCCAGCAGTTTACCAGGGAGCTCCTACAATGAGCAGTTCTTC.

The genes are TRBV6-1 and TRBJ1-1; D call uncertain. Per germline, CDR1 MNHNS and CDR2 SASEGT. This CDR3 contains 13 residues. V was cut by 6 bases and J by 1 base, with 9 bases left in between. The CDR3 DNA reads TGTGCCAGCAGCCTCGATCCGAACACTGAAGCTTTCTTT. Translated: CASSLDPNTEAFF.

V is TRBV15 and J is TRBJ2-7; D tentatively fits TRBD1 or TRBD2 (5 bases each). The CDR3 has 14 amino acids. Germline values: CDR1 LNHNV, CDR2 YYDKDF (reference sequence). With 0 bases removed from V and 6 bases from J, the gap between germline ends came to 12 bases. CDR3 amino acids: CATSRDQGPIEQYF. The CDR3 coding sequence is TGTGCCACCAGCAGAGACCAGGGACCCATCGAGCAGTACTTC.

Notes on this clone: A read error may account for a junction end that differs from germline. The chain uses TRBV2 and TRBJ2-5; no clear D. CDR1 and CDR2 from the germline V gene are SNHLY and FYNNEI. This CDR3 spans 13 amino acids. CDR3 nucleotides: TGTGCCGGCAGAGCCCAGCCTCAAGAGACCCAGTACTTC. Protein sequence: CAGRAQPQETQYF.

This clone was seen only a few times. The CDR3 DNA reads as TGTGCCAGTAGGAGCGACCGAAGCTCCTACAATGAGCAGTTCTTC. Protein sequence: CASRSDRSSYNEQFF. The chain carries TRBV19 and TRBJ2-1; no reliable D call. This CDR3 contains 15 residues. V lost 6 bases and J lost 0, with 12 bases in between. Germline V CDR1 and CDR2: LNHDA, SQIVND (reference sequence).

The CDR3 DNA follows: TGTGCCAGCAGCTTAGAGATAGGGAAGTACGAGCAGTACTTC. Amino acids: CASSLEIGKYEQYF. The genes are TRBV11-2 and TRBJ2-7, with D hard to call. There are 14 residues in the CDR3. Germline assignment: CDR1 SGHAT and CDR2 FQNNGV. Between the trimmed V and J ends, which lost 0 bases and 4 bases, there was a span of 10 bases. Based on the CDR3 plus reference TRBV11-2 and TRBJ2-7, the full variable domain is EAGVAQSPRYKIIEKRQSVAFWCNPISGHATLYWYQQILGQGPKLLIQFQNNGVVDDSQLPKDRFSAERLKGVDSTLKIQPAKLEDSAVYLCASSLEIGKYEQYFGPGTRLTVT.

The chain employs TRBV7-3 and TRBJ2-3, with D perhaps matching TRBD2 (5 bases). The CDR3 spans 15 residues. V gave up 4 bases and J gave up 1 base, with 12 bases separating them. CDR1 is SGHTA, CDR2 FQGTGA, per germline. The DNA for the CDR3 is TGTGCCAGCAGCTCCCGGGGTCTCGGCACAGATACGCAGTATTTT. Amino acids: CASSSRGLGTDTQYF.

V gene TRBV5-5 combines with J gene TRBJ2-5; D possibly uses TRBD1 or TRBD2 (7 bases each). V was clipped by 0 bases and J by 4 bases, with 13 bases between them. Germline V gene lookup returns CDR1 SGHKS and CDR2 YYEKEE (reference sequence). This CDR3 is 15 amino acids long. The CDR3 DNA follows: TGTGCCAGCAGCTTGGAGGGGGCGGGGGCAGAGACCCAGTACTTC. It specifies CASSLEGAGAETQYF.

The CDR3 loop reads CAWSVVLAASYEQYF. For the CDR3, the DNA is TGTGCCTGGAGTGTCGTCCTAGCGGCCTCCTACGAGCAGTACTTC. The rearrangement uses TRBV30 and TRBJ2-7; 7 nucleotides agree with TRBD2. The V and J ends lost 0 bases and 0 bases, in that order; junction bases with no gene match: 5. The CDR3 is 15 amino acids. In germline, CDR1 is GTSNPN, CDR2 SVGIG (reference sequence).

This CDR3 reads CASSLGSNYGYTF. The DNA for the CDR3 is TGTGCCAGCAGCTTGGGATCTAACTATGGCTACACCTTC. The V call is TRBV5-6, the J call TRBJ1-2; unclear D gene. The length of the CDR3 is 13 residues. The germline V and J ends were trimmed by 0 bases and 0 bases, with 3 bases remaining between them. Germline V lookup: CDR1 SGHDT, CDR2 YYEEEE.